One sample yielded the 18 T cell receptor beta chains listed below, sequenced in a study of T cell changes during pregnancy in multiple sclerosis. Here immunoSEQ multiplex PCR was the method, and the copy in TCRdb shows in-frame clones only, minus some. The sample yields roughly 64,000 clones, roughly 90% seen once. The sample was peripheral blood, taken in the second trimester of pregnancy. Receptors originate from a female donor with multiple sclerosis, enrolled in a pregnancy study.

Only one count was recorded for this clone. The chain links TRBV7-2 to TRBJ1-2; a possible D gene is TRBD1 (6 bases). CDR3 length: 13 amino acids. Germline CDR1 SGHTA, CDR2 FQGNSA. V dropped 2 bases and J dropped 6 bases, with 10 bases sitting between them. The CDR3 is CASSLSRTDGYTF. As DNA, the CDR3 is TGTGCCAGCAGCTTATCACGGACAGATGGCTACACCTTC.

The chain is built from TRBV5-1 and TRBJ1-3; weak D call: TRBD1 (5 bases). V was shortened by 2 bases and J by 2 bases, with 8 bases between the two germline ends. The CDR3 extends over 14 amino acids. The germline V gene has CDR1 SGHRS and CDR2 YFSETQ. Written as DNA, the CDR3 is TGCGCCAGCAGCTTAGGACAAGCTGGAAACACCATATATTTT. Amino acids: CASSLGQAGNTIYF.

The chain couples TRBV2 to TRBJ2-1; 8 nucleotides line up with TRBD2. This CDR3 region has 15 residues. Germline CDR1 is SNHLY and CDR2 is FYNNEI. Unmatched junction bases numbered 5, after V lost 3 bases and J lost 4 bases. Here the CDR3 DNA reads TGTGCCAGCAGTGATGCTAGCGGGCGATACAATGAGCAGTTCTTC. This encodes CASSDASGRYNEQFF.

In its sample, this clone was seen a few times. This chain joins TRBV5-6 and TRBJ1-6; D uncertain. Germline V gene data show CDR1 as SGHDT and CDR2 as YYEEEE. CDR3 size: 16 residues. Trimming shortened V by 0 bases and J by 7 bases, and 14 bases separated the two germline ends. The CDR3 is CASSLGASSGNSPLHF. CDR3 nucleotides: TGTGCCAGCAGCTTGGGGGCCAGCTCGGGGAATTCACCCCTCCACTTT.

The rearrangement links TRBV5-4 to TRBJ1-2, with 7 bases fitting TRBD1. The length of the CDR3 is 14 residues. Per the germline V gene, CDR1 is SGHNT and CDR2 is YYREEE (reference sequence). Losses at the gene ends were 1 base for V and 6 bases for J; bases not matched to a gene: 6. CDR3 residues: CASSLRGRGNGYTF. Written as DNA, the CDR3 is TGTGCCAGCAGCTTGAGGGGGCGCGGTAATGGCTACACCTTC.

The chain couples TRBV6-6 to TRBJ1-1, with 9 bases fitting TRBD1. The CDR3 runs to 16 residues. With 6 bases clipped from V and 10 bases from J, the junction kept 18 bases outside the gene matches. Germline CDR1 reads MNHNY; CDR2 reads SVGAGI (reference sequence). CDR3 bases: TGTGCCAGCAGCCCTTCGGGACAGGGCTACGCTGGTGGAGCTTTCTTT. It specifies CASSPSGQGYAGGAFF.

The chain combines TRBV21-1 with TRBJ2-3; the table's D call of TRBD2 was not tested on the DNA. TRBV21-1 is an annotated pseudogene. CDR3 length: 18 residues. CDR3 sequence reads: CASSKLVPERGRTDTQYF. In nucleotides, the CDR3 is TGTGCCAGCAGCAAGTTGGTACCGGAGCGGGGAAGGACAGATACGCAGTATTTT.

The sample holds one count of this clone. CDR3 amino acids: CASSIRGALPYEQYF. In DNA, the CDR3 is TGTGCCAGCAGTATCAGGGGGGCCCTACCCTACGAGCAGTACTTC. This chain connects TRBV28 to TRBJ2-7, with D maybe TRBD1 (7 bases). With 5 bases removed from V and 2 bases from J, the gap between germline ends came to 16 bases. The V gene's germline CDR1 is MDHEN and CDR2 SYDVKM. The CDR3 runs 15 residues.

This chain links TRBV5-1 with TRBJ1-1; D ambiguous. The CDR3 is 15 residues long. Germline-derived CDR1 and CDR2 are SGHRS and YFSETQ. The V and J ends lost 0 bases and 4 bases respectively, with 13 bases between them. The CDR3 here is CASSLGPRGSTEAFF. The CDR3 DNA reads as TGCGCCAGCAGCTTGGGGCCTCGAGGCAGCACTGAAGCTTTCTTT.

The chain recombines TRBV18 with TRBJ1-4; weak D call: TRBD1 (6 bases). V was clipped by 5 bases and J by 2 bases, with 15 bases between them. Per the germline V gene, CDR1 is KGHSH and CDR2 is LQKENI. The CDR3 is 16 amino acids. DNA of the CDR3: TGTGCCAGCTCAAGACAGGTTTCCGGGACTAATGAAAAACTGTTTTTT. Translation: CASSRQVSGTNEKLFF.

This clone was picked up one time. V is TRBV5-1 and J is TRBJ2-1; unclear D gene. Per the germline V gene, CDR1 is SGHRS and CDR2 is YFSETQ. The CDR3 is 11 residues long. This CDR3 reads CVHGPHNEQFF. In DNA form, the CDR3 reads TGCGTTCACGGTCCGCACAATGAGCAGTTCTTC.

The V gene is TRBV5-4, the J gene TRBJ1-2, with TRBD1 matching over 7 bases. Trimming at V came to 3 bases and at J to 4 bases, leaving 9 bases not matched to a gene. The length of the CDR3 is 15 residues. CDR1 and CDR2 (germline): SGHNT, YYREEE (reference sequence). The CDR3 loop reads CASSSFTGTVYGYTF. The CDR3 coding sequence is TGTGCCAGCAGCTCCTTTACCGGGACAGTCTATGGCTACACCTTC. The complete variable domain, with remaining parts taken from reference TRBV5-4 and TRBJ1-2, reads ETGVTQSPTHLIKTRGQQVTLRCSSQSGHNTVSWYQQALGQGPQFIFQYYREEENGRGNFPPRFSGLQFPNYSSELNVNALELDDSALYLCASSSFTGTVYGYTFGSGTRLTVV.

The rearrangement joins TRBV11-3 to TRBJ2-7; 11 bases line up with TRBD2. The J segment lost 2 bases and the V segment lost 7 bases, leaving 19 bases of the junction unmatched. CDR3 length: 19 residues. Germline assignment: CDR1 SGHNT and CDR2 YENEEA. The CDR3 nucleotides read TGTGCCAGCAACAATTACACGCTAGCGGGGGGATCGGGGGCCTACGAGCAGTACTTC. Protein sequence: CASNNYTLAGGSGAYEQYF.

The rearrangement uses TRBV6-6 and TRBJ1-5, with D tentatively TRBD1 (6 bases). The CDR3 totals 14 residues. Germline V gene sequence: CDR1 MNHNY, CDR2 SVGAGI (reference sequence). V lost 6 bases, J lost 5 bases, and 14 bases lay in between. CDR3 amino acids: CASRQGLGHQPQHF. The CDR3 DNA is TGTGCCAGCAGGCAGGGGTTAGGACATCAGCCCCAGCATTTT.

This clone was counted only a few times. CDR3 nucleotides: TGCGCCAGCAGCCAAGTAGCCTCTAGGGGGGGGACGGAGACCCAGTACTTC. It specifies CASSQVASRGGTETQYF. This sequence joins TRBV4-1 and TRBJ2-5; a possible D gene is TRBD2 (7 bases). The CDR3 consists of 17 residues. The ends were cut back, 1 base at V and 5 bases at J, with 20 bases in the middle. Germline V lookup: CDR1 MGHRA, CDR2 YSYEKL.

The chain is built from TRBV7-3 and TRBJ2-1; TRBD2 matches 9 bases. Per the germline V gene, CDR1 is SGHTA and CDR2 is FQGTGA. V dropped 5 bases and J dropped 8; count of bases not matched to a gene: 10. The CDR3 is 15 amino acids. The CDR3 loop reads CASSPLAGGPDEQFF. CDR3 nucleotides: TGTGCCAGCAGCCCTTTGGCGGGGGGGCCCGATGAGCAGTTCTTC.

The chain has TRBV7-9 and TRBJ2-3, with 10 bases lining up with TRBD2. The CDR3 extends over 19 amino acids. In germline, CDR1 is SEHNR, CDR2 FQNEAQ (reference sequence). Trimming took 0 bases from V and 1 from J; bases not matched to a gene: 10. The CDR3 nucleotides are TGTGCCAGCAGCTTAGCGAGGCTAGCGGGGGCAAGGGGCACAGATACGCAGTATTTT. Amino acids: CASSLARLAGARGTDTQYF.

V and J are TRBV5-1 and TRBJ2-1; TRBD1 might be the D (6 bases). CDR1 and CDR2 from the germline V gene are SGHRS and YFSETQ. With 1 base removed from V and 5 bases from J, the gap between germline ends came to 7 bases. The CDR3 covers 13 residues. The CDR3: CASSLQGHNEQFF. The CDR3 DNA reads as TGCGCCAGCAGCTTGCAGGGGCACAATGAGCAGTTCTTC.